Sequencing of this TCR beta chain was carried out in a study of T cells in Graves' hyperthyroidism and ophthalmopathy. Study results and caveats: Researchers report that a 13 V-J model separated ophthalmopathy from stable hyperthyroidism.

The CDR3 length is 14 residues. Trimming cost V 4 bases and J 5 bases; bases outside gene matches: 3. Germline CDR1 KGHDR, CDR2 SFDVKD. Of note for this clonotype: Its matching antigen is unknown.

Amplification of TCR beta CDR3 regions was performed using RNA transcripts as template. HTBI primers were employed in a first-round RT-PCR of the TCR CDR3. Each CDR3 protein is one row after TCRdb ran MiXCR on the multiplex PCR reads. The sample yields about 760,000 distinct CDR3 sequences, 30% to 40% seen once. This chain connects TRBV24-1 to TRBJ2-5; 10 bases map to TRBD1. The sequence was collected from a woman in her forties with Graves' hyperthyroidism. The sequenced material came from blood. Here the CDR3 DNA reads TGTGCCACCAGTGAGACAGGGGGCAGGGAGACCCAGTACTTC. It yields the protein CATSETGGRETQYF.